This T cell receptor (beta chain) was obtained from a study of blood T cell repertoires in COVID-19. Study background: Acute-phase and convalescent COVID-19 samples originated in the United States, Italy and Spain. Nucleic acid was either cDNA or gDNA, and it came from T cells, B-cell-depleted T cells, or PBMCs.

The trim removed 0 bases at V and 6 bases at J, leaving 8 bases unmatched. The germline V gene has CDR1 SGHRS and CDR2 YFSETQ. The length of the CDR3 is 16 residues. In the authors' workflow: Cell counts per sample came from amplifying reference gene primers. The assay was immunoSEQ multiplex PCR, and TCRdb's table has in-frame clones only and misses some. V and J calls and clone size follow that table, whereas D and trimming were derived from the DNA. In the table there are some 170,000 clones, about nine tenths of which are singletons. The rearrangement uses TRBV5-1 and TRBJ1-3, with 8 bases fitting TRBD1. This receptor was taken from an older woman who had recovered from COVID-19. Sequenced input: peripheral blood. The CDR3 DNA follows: TGCGCCAGCAGCTTGGGGGGACAGGCAGGAGCAAACACCATATATTTT. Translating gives CASSLGGQAGANTIYF.